The 31 T cell receptor beta chains below were found in one sample sequenced in a study of shared clonotypes between healthy human individuals. Sequencing was performed with immunoSEQ multiplex PCR; in TCRdb, only in-frame clones are kept and a portion is missing. The table has about 2 million clones, approximately 95% seen once. Naive CD8 cells were CD45RO-negative, positively selected for CCR7, excluding terminally differentiated effector memory CD45RA+ cells. Specimen: naive CD8+ T cells sorted from blood. The origin of the receptors is a man younger than 35 in good health.

This clone was recorded only once. The CDR3 DNA reads TGTGCCAGCAGTAGACTAGCGGGAGGGCCGGAAAACATTCAGTACTTC. It codes for CASSRLAGGPENIQYF. J is TRBJ2-4 and V is TRBV7-6; TRBD2 matches at 14 bases. Trimming at V came to 6 bases and at J to 5 bases, leaving 6 bases not matched to a gene. From germline, CDR1 is SGHVS and CDR2 FNYEAQ. The CDR3 spans 16 residues.

The genes are TRBV7-9 and TRBJ1-2; no clear D. The germline V gene has CDR1 SEHNR and CDR2 FQNEAQ (reference sequence). V was cut by 2 bases and J by 4 bases, with 11 bases left in between. This CDR3 has 14 residues. The CDR3 bases are TGTGCCAGCAGCTTAAATGACGGAAGCTATGGCTACACCTTC. Protein product: CASSLNDGSYGYTF. The full variable domain, with the rest looked up from reference TRBV7-9 and TRBJ1-2, is DTGVSQNPRHKITKRGQNVTFRCDPISEHNRLYWYRQTLGQGPEFLTYFQNEAQLEKSRLLSDRFSAERPKGSFSTLEIQRTEQGDSAMYLCASSLNDGSYGYTFGSGTRLTVV.

This sequence joins TRBV2 and TRBJ2-1; 9 positions match TRBD1. This CDR3 comprises 15 residues. V shed 2 bases, J shed 4 bases, and the junction held 3 bases outside the gene matches. CDR1 and CDR2 from the germline V gene are SNHLY and FYNNEI. The CDR3: CASSEWDRDYNEQFF. CDR3 bases: TGTGCCAGCAGTGAATGGGACAGGGATTACAATGAGCAGTTCTTC.

This chain links TRBV19 with TRBJ2-2, with 7 bases lining up with TRBD1. V was clipped by 5 bases and J by 0 bases; unmatched bases: 3. The germline V gene has CDR1 LNHDA and CDR2 SQIVND (reference sequence). CDR3 length equals 15 residues. The CDR3 DNA reads as TGTGCCAGTAGTGAGGACAGGTCGAACACCGGGGAGCTGTTTTTT. Its translation is CASSEDRSNTGELFF.

As to this clone: Other DNA sequences in this sample translate to the same CDR3. CDR3 sequence reads: CASSQDYTGELFF. CDR3 DNA sequence: TGCGCCAGCAGCCAGGACTACACCGGGGAGCTGTTTTTT. The V call is TRBV4-1, the J call TRBJ2-2; D may be TRBD2 (5 bases). This CDR3 has 13 amino acids. The V and J ends lost 3 bases and 3 bases respectively, with 5 bases between them. In germline, CDR1 is MGHRA, CDR2 YSYEKL.

This chain connects TRBV5-5 to TRBJ2-3; D unclear. The CDR3 is 14 amino acids. The V and J ends lost 1 base and 0 bases respectively, with 6 bases between them. Germline V gene lookup returns CDR1 SGHKS and CDR2 YYEKEE (reference sequence). CDR3 sequence (DNA): TGTGCCAGCAGCTTGTGGGCTAGCACAGATACGCAGTATTTT. Encoded protein: CASSLWASTDTQYF.

In this sample, this clone turned up once. Distinct nucleotide sequences in the sample also encode this CDR3. This chain connects TRBV27 to TRBJ1-1; D is ambiguous. Trimming stripped 2 bases from V and 4 bases from J, with 8 bases between. This CDR3 has 13 amino acids. The germline CDR1 and CDR2 sequences are MNHEY and SMNVEV (reference sequence). The CDR3 here is CASSLSGTTEAFF. For the CDR3, the DNA is TGTGCCAGCAGTTTAAGCGGAACCACTGAAGCTTTCTTT.

CDR3 protein: CASSQWTGSNSPLHF. CDR3 coding DNA: TGCGCCAGCAGCCAGTGGACAGGGAGTAATTCACCCCTCCACTTT. The chain uses TRBV4-1 and TRBJ1-6; 8 bases match TRBD1. Germline CDR1 is MGHRA and CDR2 is YSYEKL. J was trimmed by 6 bases and V by 3 bases; bases with no gene match: 4. The CDR3 spans 15 residues.

The chain has TRBV4-3 and TRBJ2-1, with 13 bases aligning to TRBD2. The germline V gene has CDR1 LGHNA and CDR2 YSLEER. The CDR3 runs to 14 residues. J gave up 12 bases and V 1 base, and 3 bases lay outside the gene matches. The CDR3 loop is CASSQGLAGGWQFF. In DNA form, the CDR3 reads TGCGCCAGCAGCCAAGGACTAGCGGGAGGTTGGCAGTTCTTC.

The chain combines TRBV7-5 with TRBJ2-7; the table's D call, TRBD1, was not checked against the DNA. TRBV7-5 is a listed pseudogene. The CDR3 has 14 residues. The CDR3 reads CARSLARRAYEQYF. As DNA, the CDR3 is TGTGCCAGAAGCTTAGCACGCAGGGCCTACGAGCAGTACTTC.

V gene TRBV29-1 combines with J gene TRBJ1-3; TRBD1 might be the D (5 bases). Germline loops: CDR1 SQVTM, CDR2 ANQGSEA. V was shortened by 4 bases and J by 0 bases, with 19 bases between the two germline ends. The CDR3 sequence is 17 residues long. CDR3 sequence (DNA): TGCAGCGTTGTAACCACCTGGGACCCCGTCTCTGGAAACACCATATATTTT. Its translation is CSVVTTWDPVSGNTIYF.

CDR3 DNA sequence: TGTGCCAGCAGCCGGGGGACAGGGTATGGCTACACCTTC. Translation gives CASSRGTGYGYTF. The chain combines TRBV7-9 with TRBJ1-2, with 9 bases matching TRBD1. The V segment lost 5 bases and the J segment 5 bases; nucleotides outside the gene matches: 3. From germline, CDR1 is SEHNR and CDR2 FQNEAQ (reference sequence). This CDR3 spans 13 amino acids.

The rearrangement joins TRBV6-1 to TRBJ2-7, with 10 bases lining up with TRBD2. The germline gives CDR1 MNHNS, CDR2 SASEGT. V lost 0 bases, J lost 1 base, and 6 bases stayed unmatched. The CDR3 length is 17 residues. CDR3 in amino acids: CASSEAGLAGASYEQYF. DNA of the CDR3: TGTGCCAGCAGTGAAGCGGGCCTAGCGGGGGCTTCCTACGAGCAGTACTTC.

This clone was picked up a small number of times. DNA of the CDR3: TGTGCCAGCAGCTTACCATCAGGGGTCACTAACTATGGCTACACCTTC. It yields the protein CASSLPSGVTNYGYTF. V gene TRBV7-9 combines with J gene TRBJ1-2; D is perhaps TRBD1 (6 bases). The germline CDR1 and CDR2 sequences are SEHNR and FQNEAQ (reference sequence). The CDR3 loop spans 16 amino acids. Deletions cut 2 bases from V and 0 bases from J, with 13 bases between.

V usage is TRBV27 and J usage is TRBJ2-3; 8 positions agree with TRBD1. CDR1 and CDR2 (germline): MNHEY, SMNVEV (reference sequence). The CDR3 sequence is 20 residues long. The junction had 14 bases not matched to a gene; V was cut back by 0 bases and J by 0 bases. The CDR3 region has the DNA TGTGCCAGCAGTTTATCGACAGGGACAGGCCTCATCACTAGCACAGATACGCAGTATTTT. Translation gives CASSLSTGTGLITSTDTQYF.

The V and J genes are TRBV5-6 and TRBJ2-7; 8 bases match TRBD2. CDR3 size: 13 residues. Germline V gene data show CDR1 as SGHDT and CDR2 as YYEEEE. J gave up 6 bases and V 0 bases, and 2 bases lay outside the gene matches. The CDR3 here is CASSLGTSTEQYF. Here the CDR3 DNA reads TGTGCCAGCAGCTTGGGGACTAGCACCGAGCAGTACTTC.

The V and J genes are TRBV7-8 and TRBJ1-6; 7 bases map to TRBD1. The CDR3 extends over 16 amino acids. V was pared by 6 bases and J by 6 bases, with 11 bases of the junction left unmatched. Germline loops: CDR1 SGHVS, CDR2 FQNEAQ. The CDR3 loop is CASSSETGQSNSPLHF. In DNA form, the CDR3 reads TGTGCCAGCAGTTCGGAAACGGGACAGAGTAATTCACCCCTCCACTTT.

About this clone: Other nucleotide sequences from this sample produce the same CDR3. The J gene is TRBJ2-3, the V gene TRBV28; TRBD2 might be the D (6 bases). This CDR3 has 14 residues. V dropped 2 bases and J dropped 3 bases, with 9 bases sitting between them. CDR1 is MDHEN, CDR2 SYDVKM, per germline. The CDR3 DNA sequence: TGTGCCAGCAGTTTAGCCGGGGGAACAGATACGCAGTATTTT. The encoded protein is CASSLAGGTDTQYF.

The V call is TRBV30, the J call TRBJ2-4; maybe TRBD1 (5 bases). The length of the CDR3 is 13 residues. Trimming shortened V by 5 bases and J by 0 bases, and 8 bases separated the two germline ends. Germline CDR1 GTSNPN, CDR2 SVGIG (reference sequence). DNA for the CDR3: TGTGCCTGGCGACAGTTAGCCAAAAACATTCAGTACTTC. Protein product: CAWRQLAKNIQYF.

This sequence joins TRBV7-2 and TRBJ1-5; 8 nucleotides agree with TRBD1. The CDR3 contains 14 residues. The ends lost 1 base at V and 6 bases at J; junction bases unmatched: 2. Germline CDR1 is SGHTA and CDR2 is FQGNSA. The chain's CDR3 is CASSLGTGFQPQHF. The CDR3 nucleotides are TGTGCCAGCAGCTTAGGGACAGGGTTTCAGCCCCAGCATTTT.

The V gene is TRBV30, the J gene TRBJ2-2, with 12 bases lining up with TRBD2. The germline V gene encodes CDR1 GTSNPN and CDR2 SVGIG (reference sequence). V lost 7 bases and J lost 4; bases outside the gene matches: 7. This CDR3 is 15 amino acids long. CDR3 residues: CAFTSGGWSTGELFF. CDR3 DNA sequence: TGTGCCTTTACTAGCGGGGGGTGGAGCACCGGGGAGCTGTTTTTT.

The CDR3 DNA reads TGTGCCAGCAGTTTATGGGGAGAAGCGTTGAACACTGAAGCTTTCTTT. It encodes CASSLWGEALNTEAFF. This chain uses TRBV28 with TRBJ1-1; unclear D gene. Germline V gives CDR1 MDHEN, CDR2 SYDVKM. This CDR3 has 16 amino acids. V lost 0 bases and J 0 bases, leaving 11 bases between the germline ends.

The chain combines TRBV11-3 with TRBJ2-1; 9 bases are a match to TRBD2. This CDR3 has 16 amino acids. V lost 5 bases and J lost 6; bases outside the gene matches: 11. Germline assignment: CDR1 SGHNT and CDR2 YENEEA. The CDR3 bases are TGTGCCAGCAGCCAGGGGGTAGCGGGAGAGGGCAATGAGCAGTTCTTC. This translates into CASSQGVAGEGNEQFF.

The genes are TRBV2 and TRBJ2-3, with D hard to call. Germline-derived CDR1 and CDR2 are SNHLY and FYNNEI. CDR3 length: 16 amino acids. V lost 4 bases and J 0 bases, leaving 14 bases between the germline ends. The CDR3 region is CASSGRMTSSTDTQYF. The CDR3 DNA follows: TGTGCCAGCAGTGGACGGATGACATCTAGCACAGATACGCAGTATTTT. Full variable domain (remainder filled in from reference TRBV2 and TRBJ2-3): EPEVTQTPSHQVTQMGQEVILRCVPISNHLYFYWYRQILGQKVEFLVSFYNNEISEKSEIFDDQFSVERPDGSNFTLKIRSTKLEDSAMYFCASSGRMTSSTDTQYFGPGTRLTVL.

A remark on this clone: The junction does not match germline at one end; this may be a read error. The V gene is TRBV5-6, the J gene TRBJ2-3; TRBD1 might be the D (6 bases). The CDR3 spans 12 residues. Germline V gene data show CDR1 as SGHDT and CDR2 as YYEEEE. The CDR3: CASSFSTGTQYF. In DNA, the CDR3 is TGTGCCAGCAGCTTTTCGACAGGTACGCAGTATTTT.

The gene calls are TRBV7-3 and TRBJ2-7, with a tentative D call TRBD2 (6 bases). The germline V and J ends were trimmed by 3 bases and 2 bases, with 23 bases remaining between them. The germline CDR1 and CDR2 sequences are SGHTA and FQGTGA. The CDR3 consists of 18 residues. Here the CDR3 DNA reads TGTGCCAGCAGCTTCTTCCCGGGATTTGGCGGGGCCGCCTACGAGCAGTACTTC. Residues: CASSFFPGFGGAAYEQYF.

To note about this clone: The same CDR3 is also encoded by other DNA sequences in this sample. The chain employs TRBV11-2 and TRBJ2-7; the D gene is possibly TRBD2 (5 bases). V dropped 1 base and J dropped 3 bases, with 10 bases sitting between them. The CDR3 is made up of 14 amino acids. Germline-derived CDR1 and CDR2 are SGHAT and FQNNGV. CDR3 in DNA: TGTGCCAGCAGCTTAGGAGCGGAGTACTACGAGCAGTACTTC. Protein sequence: CASSLGAEYYEQYF.

This sequence joins TRBV9 and TRBJ2-7; TRBD2 agrees at 11 bases. CDR1 and CDR2 from the germline V gene are SGDLS and YYNGEE. With 4 bases clipped from V and 5 bases from J, the junction kept 8 bases outside the gene matches. The CDR3 totals 15 residues. CDR3 loop: CASSPSGRLQNEQYF. CDR3 coding DNA: TGTGCCAGCAGCCCTAGCGGGAGGCTTCAAAACGAGCAGTACTTC.

The chain uses TRBV4-2 and TRBJ2-1, with TRBD1 matching over 7 bases. V shed 0 bases and J 6 bases; nucleotides not matched to a gene: 8. Germline CDR1 reads LGHNA; CDR2 reads YNFKEQ. CDR3 length: 16 residues. The CDR3, as DNA: TGTGCCAGCAGCCAAGACCCGACAGGGACGGGCAATGAGCAGTTCTTC. This sequence encodes CASSQDPTGTGNEQFF.

The genes are TRBV19 and TRBJ1-2; 8 nucleotides line up with TRBD1. V shed 3 bases, J shed 2 bases, and the junction held 8 bases outside the gene matches. Looked up from germline, CDR1 is LNHDA and CDR2 is SQIVND (reference sequence). The CDR3 covers 16 residues. This CDR3 is CASSIPGGAWNYGYTF. The CDR3 coding sequence is TGTGCCAGTAGTATCCCAGGGGGCGCTTGGAACTATGGCTACACCTTC.

The chain recombines TRBV27 with TRBJ2-7; a weak D match, TRBD2 (5 bases). Trimming shortened V by 0 bases and J by 3 bases, and 9 bases separated the two germline ends. The CDR3 length is 14 residues. CDR1 MNHEY and CDR2 SMNVEV come from the germline V gene (reference sequence). CDR3 in amino acids: CASSLSGNRYEQYF. The CDR3 region has the DNA TGTGCCAGCAGTTTATCCGGGAACCGCTACGAGCAGTACTTC.